This record concerns one T cell receptor (beta chain) sequence. What it recognizes is unknown. Blood genomic DNA input for TRB amplification was roughly 250-500 ng. BIOMED2 TRB-A/B primer pools were used in multiplex TRB PCR. TCRdb re-called the multiplex PCR reads through MiXCR, storing one row per CDR3 protein. The sample has about 22,000 distinct CDR3 sequences, 25% to 30% seen once. The data stem from a study of T and B cells in COVID-19 patients. Study-wide context: Blood was sampled from COVID-19 patients who were either actively infected or recovered. The recovered cohort's median age was roughly 31 years, versus 65 to 80 years in active infection.

Study results and caveats: Active COVID-19 showed highly clonal TRB repertoires; recovery showed diversity and richness above healthy donors. Patients with COVID-19 reportedly showed strongly skewed T cell receptor beta variable and joining gene usage.

The TCR sequence derives from a human donor who had recovered from COVID-19. Source material: blood.

The CDR3 coding sequence is TGTGCCAGCAACCAGGGACTTAGCTATAATTCACCCCTCCACTTT. Protein: CASNQGLSYNSPLHF. The chain employs TRBV6-5 and TRBJ1-6; the D gene is possibly TRBD1 (5 bases). The CDR3 is made up of 15 amino acids. The V end was cut by 7 bases, the J end by 3 bases, with 13 bases between. Germline V CDR1 and CDR2: MNHEY, SVGAGI.